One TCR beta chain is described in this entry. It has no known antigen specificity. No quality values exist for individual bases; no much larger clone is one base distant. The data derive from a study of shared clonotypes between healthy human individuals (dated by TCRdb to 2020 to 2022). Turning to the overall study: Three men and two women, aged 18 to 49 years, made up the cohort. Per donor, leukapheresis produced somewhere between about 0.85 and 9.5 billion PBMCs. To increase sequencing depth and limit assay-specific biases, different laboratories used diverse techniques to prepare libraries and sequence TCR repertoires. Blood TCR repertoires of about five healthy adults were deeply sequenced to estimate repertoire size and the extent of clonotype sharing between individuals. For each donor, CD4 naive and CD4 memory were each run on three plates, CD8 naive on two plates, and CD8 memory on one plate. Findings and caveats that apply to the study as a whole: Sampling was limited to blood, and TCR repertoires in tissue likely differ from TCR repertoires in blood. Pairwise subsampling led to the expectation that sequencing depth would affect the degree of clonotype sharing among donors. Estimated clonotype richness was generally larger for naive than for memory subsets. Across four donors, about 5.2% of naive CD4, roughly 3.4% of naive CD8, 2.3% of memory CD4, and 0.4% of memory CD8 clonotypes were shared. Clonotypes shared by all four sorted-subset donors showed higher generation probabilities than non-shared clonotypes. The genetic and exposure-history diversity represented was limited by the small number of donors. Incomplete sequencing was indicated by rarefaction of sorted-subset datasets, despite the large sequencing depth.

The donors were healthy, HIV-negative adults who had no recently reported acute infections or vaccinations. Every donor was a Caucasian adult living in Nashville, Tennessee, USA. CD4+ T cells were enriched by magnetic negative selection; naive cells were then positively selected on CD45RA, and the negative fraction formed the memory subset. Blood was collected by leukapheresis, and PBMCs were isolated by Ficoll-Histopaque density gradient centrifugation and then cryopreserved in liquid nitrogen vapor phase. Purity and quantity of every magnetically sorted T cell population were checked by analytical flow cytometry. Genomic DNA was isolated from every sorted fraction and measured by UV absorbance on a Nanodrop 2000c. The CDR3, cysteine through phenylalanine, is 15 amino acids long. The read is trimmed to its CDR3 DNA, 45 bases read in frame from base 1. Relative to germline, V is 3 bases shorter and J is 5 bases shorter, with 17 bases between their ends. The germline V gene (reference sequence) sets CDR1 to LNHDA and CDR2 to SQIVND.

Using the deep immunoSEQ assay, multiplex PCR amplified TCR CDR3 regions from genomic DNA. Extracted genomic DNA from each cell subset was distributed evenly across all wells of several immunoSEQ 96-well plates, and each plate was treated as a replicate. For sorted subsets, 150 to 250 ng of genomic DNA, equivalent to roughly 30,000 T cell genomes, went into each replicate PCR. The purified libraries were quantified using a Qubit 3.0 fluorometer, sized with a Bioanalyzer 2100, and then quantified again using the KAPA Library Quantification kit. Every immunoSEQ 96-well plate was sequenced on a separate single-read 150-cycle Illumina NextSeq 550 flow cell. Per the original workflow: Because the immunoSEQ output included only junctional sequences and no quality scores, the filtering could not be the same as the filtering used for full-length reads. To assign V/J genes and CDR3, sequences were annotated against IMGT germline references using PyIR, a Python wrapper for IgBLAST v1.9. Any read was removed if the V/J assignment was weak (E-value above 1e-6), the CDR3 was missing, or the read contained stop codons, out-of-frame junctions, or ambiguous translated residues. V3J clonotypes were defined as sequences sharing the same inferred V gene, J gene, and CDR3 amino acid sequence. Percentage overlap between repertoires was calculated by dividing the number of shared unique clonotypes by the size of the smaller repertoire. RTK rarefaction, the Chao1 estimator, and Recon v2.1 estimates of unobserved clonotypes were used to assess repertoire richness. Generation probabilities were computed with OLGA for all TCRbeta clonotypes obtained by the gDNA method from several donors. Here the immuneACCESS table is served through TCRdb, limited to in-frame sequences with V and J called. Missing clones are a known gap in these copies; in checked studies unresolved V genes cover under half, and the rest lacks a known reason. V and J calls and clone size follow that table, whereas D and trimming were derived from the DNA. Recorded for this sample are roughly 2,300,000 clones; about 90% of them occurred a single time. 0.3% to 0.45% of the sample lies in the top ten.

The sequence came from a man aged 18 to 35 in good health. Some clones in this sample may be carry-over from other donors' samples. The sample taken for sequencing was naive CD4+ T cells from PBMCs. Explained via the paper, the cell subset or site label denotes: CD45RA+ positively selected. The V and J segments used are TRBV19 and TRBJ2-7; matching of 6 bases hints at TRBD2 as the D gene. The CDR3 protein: CASSISGVVKHEQYF. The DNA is TGTGCCAGTAGTATTTCGGGAGTAGTAAAACACGAGCAGTACTTC.